This is a list of T cell receptor beta chains from one sample in a study of cytomegalovirus exposure and HLA in healthy donors. Produced via immunoSEQ multiplex PCR; TCRdb's table is partial and in-frame only. The sample has about 80,000 clones; under 90% are singletons. Sequenced material: PBMCs. These receptors were taken from a man aged 45-65 years in good health and CMV-seropositive. Both conserved end residues are part of each CDR3. Each record gives: V gene, clone size, J gene, D gene, CDR3 protein, CDR3 DNA. A D gene is named only where the DNA matches it firmly. Expanded clones get a size class; other rows say once, few or many, or leave the size out.

>TRBV5-5|NA|TRBJ1-4|NA
CASSKQGPGELFF
TGTGCCAGCAGCAAACAGGGCCCTGGAGAACTGTTTTTT
>TRBV5-5|NA|TRBJ1-2|NA
CASSPMQYGYTF
TGTGCCAGCAGCCCCATGCAGTATGGCTACACCTTC
>TRBV19|NA|TRBJ1-2|NA
CASTLGGDYGYTF
TGTGCCAGTACCCTGGGGGGGGACTATGGCTACACCTTC
>TRBV28|NA|TRBJ2-1|NA
CASSLQGDEQFF
TGTGCCAGCAGTTTACAGGGTGATGAGCAGTTCTTC
>TRBV5-6|NA|TRBJ2-2|NA
CASSLVTGSRGFRLFF
TGTGCCAGCAGCTTGGTTACGGGATCCCGTGGCTTTAGGCTGTTTTTT
>TRBV6-6|NA|TRBJ1-2|NA
CASSFTDSLQNYGYTF
TGTGCCAGCAGTTTCACAGACAGTCTTCAAAACTATGGCTACACCTTC
>TRBV5-6|NA|TRBJ2-2|NA
CASSPEYSLNTGELFF
TGTGCCAGCAGCCCGGAGTACTCGCTCAACACCGGGGAGCTGTTTTTT
>TRBV2|NA|TRBJ1-2|TRBD1
CASLFRDRGRVYGYTF
TGTGCCAGCCTATTCCGGGACAGGGGTCGGGTCTATGGCTACACCTTC
>TRBV4-1|once|TRBJ2-3|NA
CATTHPASVTTDTQYF
TGCGCCACCACTCATCCCGCGTCGGTTACCACAGATACGCAGTATTTT
>TRBV18|NA|TRBJ1-5|TRBD1
CASSPQPEGAYRNQPQHF
TGTGCCAGCTCACCACAACCGGAGGGGGCTTATCGCAATCAGCCCCAGCATTTT
>TRBV5-4|NA|TRBJ1-2|NA
CASSLEAETTLNYGYTF
TGTGCCAGCAGCTTGGAGGCAGAAACTACGCTTAACTATGGCTACACCTTC
>TRBV18|NA|TRBJ2-7|NA
CASSPGLEQYF
TGTGCCAGCTCACCTGGACTCGAGCAGTACTTC
>TRBV6-1|NA|TRBJ1-4|NA
CASSEDGGPGTSTNEKLFF
TGTGCCAGCAGTGAAGACGGGGGGCCAGGCACATCAACTAATGAAAAACTGTTTTTT
>TRBV2|NA|TRBJ1-5|NA
CASRRRGPQHF
TGTGCCAGCAGGAGGCGGGGGCCCCAGCATTTT
>TRBV7-9|once|TRBJ1-5|NA
CASSFIGGNQPQHF
TGTGCCAGCAGCTTTATCGGGGGCAATCAGCCCCAGCATTTT
>TRBV5-1|NA|TRBJ2-7|NA
CASRTQVGTYEQYF
TGCGCCAGCAGAACACAGGTAGGGACCTACGAGCAGTACTTC
>TRBV30|once|TRBJ2-7|NA
CAWSRSGYEQYF
TGTGCCTGGAGTCGGAGTGGGTACGAGCAGTACTTC
>TRBV10-1|NA|TRBJ2-1|NA
CASSESEAGADEQFF
TGCGCCAGCAGTGAGTCGGAGGCGGGGGCCGACGAGCAGTTCTTC